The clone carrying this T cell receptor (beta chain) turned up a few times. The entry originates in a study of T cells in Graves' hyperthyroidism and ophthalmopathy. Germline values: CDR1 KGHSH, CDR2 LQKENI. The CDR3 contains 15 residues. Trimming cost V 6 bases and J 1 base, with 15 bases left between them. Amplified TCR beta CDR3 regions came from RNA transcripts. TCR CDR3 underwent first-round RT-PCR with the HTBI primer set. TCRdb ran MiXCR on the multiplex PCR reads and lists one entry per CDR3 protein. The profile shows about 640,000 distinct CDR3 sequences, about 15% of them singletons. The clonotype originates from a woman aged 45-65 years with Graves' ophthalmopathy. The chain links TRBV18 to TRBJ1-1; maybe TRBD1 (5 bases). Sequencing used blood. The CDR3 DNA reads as TGTGCCAGCTCCCGACAGAACCAAAAGAACACTGAAGCTTTCTTT. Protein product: CASSRQNQKNTEAFF.